The clone carrying this T cell receptor beta chain was seen repeatedly, ten times or more. Germline V CDR1 and CDR2: LGHNA, YSLEER. The V gene lost 1 base and the J gene lost 10 bases, with 11 bases spanning the gap. This CDR3 is 13 amino acids long. The record originates from a study of T-cell reconstitution after alpha-beta-depleted transplantation in children. Preparing the TCRbeta library involved the use of unique molecular identifiers. TCRdb re-analysed the PCR reads in MiXCR, keeping a single row per CDR3 protein. The data show about 240,000 distinct CDR3 sequences, with 12% seen just once and over 2% held by the top ten.

This receptor was obtained from a human donor who donated a stem cell graft to a child with acute lymphoblastic leukemia. Sequences were derived from PBMCs from the stem cell graft donor, sampled from the stem cell graft. The gene calls are TRBV4-3 and TRBJ2-1; a possible D gene is TRBD2 (5 bases). CDR3 amino acids: CASSQGIGGEQFF. The CDR3 coding sequence is TGCGCCAGCAGCCAAGGGATCGGAGGAGAGCAGTTCTTC.